The TCR beta chain under discussion was sequenced for a study of STAT3 mutations in large granular lymphocyte leukemia. General study points: Every T-cell large granular lymphocyte leukemia patient had at least one immunodominant TCR beta clonotype. Differing intervals and regimens complicate linking therapy response to clone burden. Some patients had dominant TCR clones larger than their STAT3 mutant burden.

This clone appeared once. The antigen is unknown. Measured with immunoSEQ multiplex PCR; TCRdb has only the in-frame clones, and not every one. The data hold around 13,000 clones, with more than 75% observed a single time. J lost 2 bases, V lost 4 bases, and 9 bases had no gene match. Germline CDR1 PRHDT, CDR2 FYEKMQ (reference sequence). CDR3 length equals 19 residues. The rearrangement links TRBV13 to TRBJ2-1; 15 nucleotides line up with TRBD2. This clonotype was sampled from a man aged 35 to 55 with T-cell large granular lymphocyte leukemia. Some clones in this sample may be carry-over from other donors' samples. Specimen: peripheral blood mononuclear cells. For the CDR3, the DNA is TGTGCCAGCAGCTCCCCTGGGACTAGCGGGGGGACTACCTACAATGAGCAGTTCTTC. It specifies CASSSPGTSGGTTYNEQFF.